This record covers a single T cell receptor (beta chain). This specimen comes from a study of cytomegalovirus exposure and HLA in healthy donors. Per the germline V gene, CDR1 is MDHEN and CDR2 is SYDVKM. After removal of 7 bases from V and 7 bases from J, the junction contained 11 bases not matched to a gene. CDR3 length: 14 residues. A multiplex PCR was run with 60 Vbeta primers and 13 Jbeta primers. The method was immunoSEQ multiplex PCR; TCRdb's version includes in-frame clones alone and lacks a portion of them. Found here are about 120,000 clones, around 66% of them singletons; the top ten hold about 1.6%.

The clonotype comes from a man aged 18 to 30 in good health and CMV-seronegative. This chain joins TRBV28 and TRBJ1-1, with TRBD1 matching 8 bases. Material: PBMCs. The CDR3 DNA sequence: TGTGCCAGCAAAACCGGGACAGGTCTTAATGAAGCTTTCTTT. It is translated as CASKTGTGLNEAFF.